The 30 T cell receptor beta chains given below trace back to one sample, sequenced in a study of identical twins. MiXCR was run by TCRdb on the 5' RACE reads, yielding one entry per CDR3 protein. The sample has some 1,700,000 distinct CDR3 sequences, more than 30% seen once. Material for sequencing was cord blood. All receptors derive from a newborn girl in good health.

V is TRBV13 and J is TRBJ2-7; possible D gene TRBD1, 5 bases. The CDR3 loop spans 14 amino acids. V was cut by 5 bases and J by 3 bases, with 14 bases left in between. Germline assignment: CDR1 PRHDT and CDR2 FYEKMQ (reference sequence). Here the CDR3 reads CASSPGHDGYEQYF. The CDR3 DNA reads TGTGCCAGCAGCCCCGGACACGATGGCTACGAGCAGTACTTC. The variable domain in full, with the rest retrieved from reference TRBV13 and TRBJ2-7, is AAGVIQSPRHLIKEKRETATLKCYPIPRHDTVYWYQQGPGQDPQFLISFYEKMQSDKGSIPDRFSAQQFSDYHSELNMSSLELGDSALYFCASSPGHDGYEQYFGPGTRLTVT.

The V call is TRBV28, the J call TRBJ1-2, with 7 bases matching TRBD1. In germline, CDR1 is MDHEN, CDR2 SYDVKM. This CDR3 region has 15 residues. Unmatched junction bases numbered 10, after V lost 4 bases and J lost 5 bases. The CDR3 DNA reads as TGTGCCAGCAGTTCCACATCGACAGGGAGGTATGGCTACACCTTC. Its translation is CASSSTSTGRYGYTF.

This clonotype appeared a few times. The chain employs TRBV20-1 and TRBJ2-7; D possibly corresponds to TRBD2 (6 bases). The germline V gene encodes CDR1 DFQATT and CDR2 SNEGSKA (reference sequence). The CDR3 extends over 15 amino acids. Trimming stripped 3 bases from V and 3 bases from J, with 18 bases between. For the CDR3, the DNA is TGCAGTGCTAGCCGATTGCCTGGGAGGATCTACGAGCAGTACTTC. It specifies CSASRLPGRIYEQYF.

This chain connects TRBV6-5 to TRBJ1-1; unclear D gene. Deletions cut 10 bases from V and 12 bases from J, with 12 bases between. The length of the CDR3 is 9 residues. Germline V CDR1 and CDR2: MNHEY, SVGAGI. The CDR3 nucleotides are TGTGCCAACGAATTTGATCCTTTCTTT. Protein: CANEFDPFF.

This clonotype was seen a single time. V is TRBV5-1 and J is TRBJ2-7; 9 nucleotides agree with TRBD2. J was trimmed by 5 bases and V by 0 bases; bases with no gene match: 6. The CDR3 loop spans 15 amino acids. The germline CDR1 and CDR2 sequences are SGHRS and YFSETQ. DNA for the CDR3: TGCGCCAGCAGCTTGGCCCTAGCGGGACAGAACGAGCAGTACTTC. It specifies CASSLALAGQNEQYF.

This clonotype occurred a few times. The chain couples TRBV6-5 to TRBJ2-6, with D possibly TRBD1 on 5 matching bases. The CDR3 loop spans 17 amino acids. CDR1 is MNHEY and CDR2 is SVGAGI in the germline V gene. Between the trimmed V and J ends, which lost 0 bases and 1 base, there was a span of 10 bases. CDR3 sequence: CASSYSNQGSGANVLTF. The CDR3 coding sequence is TGTGCCAGCAGTTACTCGAATCAGGGTTCTGGGGCCAACGTCCTGACTTTC.

The table lists this clonotype with a few counts. J is TRBJ2-7 and V is TRBV28; D might be TRBD1 or TRBD2, each matching 5 bases. V lost 10 bases and J lost 2, with 6 bases in between. Per germline, CDR1 MDHEN and CDR2 SYDVKM. The CDR3 sequence is 10 residues long. In nucleotides, the CDR3 is TGTGCCACGGGACCCTACGAGCAGTACTTC. Translation gives CATGPYEQYF.

The V gene is TRBV20-1, the J gene TRBJ2-3; 7 bases map to TRBD1. J was trimmed by 4 bases and V by 2 bases; bases with no gene match: 9. This CDR3 region has 15 residues. Germline V CDR1 and CDR2: DFQATT, SNEGSKA (reference sequence). This chain's CDR3 is CSARSGQLYADTQYF. CDR3 DNA sequence: TGCAGTGCTAGATCGGGACAGCTTTACGCAGATACGCAGTATTTT.

The chain links TRBV20-1 to TRBJ1-2; possible D gene TRBD1, 6 bases. The V gene's germline CDR1 is DFQATT and CDR2 SNEGSKA (reference sequence). V lost 1 base and J lost 5, with 11 bases in between. There are 13 residues in the CDR3. The chain's CDR3 is CSARGNRDYGYTF. The CDR3 nucleotides read TGCAGTGCTAGAGGAAACAGGGATTATGGCTACACCTTC.

This clonotype turned up a few times. CDR3 residues: CASSEALDREAFF. The CDR3 DNA sequence: TGTGCCAGCAGTGAAGCCCTTGACAGGGAAGCTTTCTTT. The genes are TRBV2 and TRBJ1-1, with D maybe TRBD1 (6 bases). The ends were cut back, 0 bases at V and 8 bases at J, with 10 bases in the middle. The CDR3 is made up of 13 amino acids. Germline CDR1 SNHLY, CDR2 FYNNEI.

The chain joins TRBV27 to TRBJ1-4; D might be TRBD1 (6 bases). Germline CDR1 is MNHEY and CDR2 is SMNVEV (reference sequence). The germline V and J ends were trimmed by 4 bases and 5 bases, with 17 bases remaining between them. CDR3 length equals 16 residues. CDR3 loop: CASSSGQRGMNEKLFF. The CDR3 region has the DNA TGTGCCAGCAGTTCCGGACAGAGAGGGATGAATGAAAAACTGTTTTTT.

The CDR3 reads CASSIGRGHEQYF. CDR3 DNA: TGTGCCAGCAGCATAGGCAGGGGCCACGAGCAGTACTTC. V usage is TRBV6-5 and J usage is TRBJ2-7; D is perhaps TRBD1 (6 bases). Trimming removed 6 bases from V and 5 bases from J, with 14 bases in between. The CDR3 sequence is 13 residues long. Per the germline V gene, CDR1 is MNHEY and CDR2 is SVGAGI.

This clonotype was observed a few times. A read error may produce the germline difference seen at one junction end. The chain recombines TRBV20-1 with TRBJ2-1, with TRBD1 as a possible D gene (5 bases). The CDR3 extends over 14 amino acids. Germline V gene lookup returns CDR1 DFQATT and CDR2 SNEGSKA (reference sequence). CDR3 sequence (DNA): TGCAGTGCTAGAGATAGTGACAGCTACAATGGGCAGTTCTTC. Protein product: CSARDSDSYNGQFF.

The rearrangement uses TRBV5-1 and TRBJ2-3; D call uncertain. The ends were cut back, 5 bases at V and 4 bases at J, with 17 bases in the middle. The CDR3 runs 15 residues. From germline, CDR1 is SGHRS and CDR2 YFSETQ. CDR3 sequence: CASRKVAVDADTQYF. CDR3 nucleotide sequence: TGCGCCAGCAGAAAGGTAGCAGTTGACGCAGATACGCAGTATTTT.

This clonotype was found many times. The gene calls are TRBV27 and TRBJ1-2; perhaps TRBD1 as D (5 bases). The germline V gene has CDR1 MNHEY and CDR2 SMNVEV (reference sequence). The CDR3 sequence is 16 residues long. V shed 4 bases and J shed 2 bases, with 17 bases lying between them. The CDR3 is CASSSSGHSPNYGYTF. The CDR3 DNA is TGTGCCAGCAGTTCTAGCGGACACTCCCCAAACTATGGCTACACCTTC.

This clonotype turned up a few times. The chain is built from TRBV12-3 or TRBV12-4 and TRBJ2-7; D possibly corresponds to TRBD1 (5 bases). The CDR3 extends over 13 amino acids. The ends were cut back, 0 bases at V and 7 bases at J, with 10 bases in the middle. The CDR3: CASSLARVGEQYF. CDR3 nucleotides: TGTGCCAGCAGTTTAGCCAGGGTGGGGGAGCAGTACTTC.

The J gene is TRBJ1-6, the V gene TRBV12-3 or TRBV12-4, with 8 bases aligning to TRBD1. J was trimmed by 5 bases and V by 6 bases; bases with no gene match: 6. The CDR3 contains 15 residues. The chain's CDR3 is CASSRTGLNNSPLHF. For the CDR3, the DNA is TGTGCCAGCAGCCGGACAGGGTTAAATAATTCACCCCTCCACTTT.

CDR3 DNA: TGTGCCAGCAGTTTATCTAGCTCCAATGAGCAGTTCTTC. Translation gives CASSLSSSNEQFF. V gene TRBV27 combines with J gene TRBJ2-1; D ambiguous. Deletions cut 0 bases from V and 6 bases from J, with 6 bases between. This CDR3 spans 13 amino acids. Germline CDR1 and CDR2: MNHEY and SMNVEV (reference sequence).

A few counts support this clonotype. The rearrangement uses TRBV9 and TRBJ2-2; TRBD2 matches 10 bases. Per the germline V gene, CDR1 is SGDLS and CDR2 is YYNGEE. This CDR3 comprises 15 residues. J gave up 4 bases and V 0 bases, and 0 bases lay outside the gene matches. The CDR3 DNA is TGTGCCAGCAGCGTAGCTAGCGGGAGCACCGGGGAGCTGTTTTTT. Amino acid sequence: CASSVASGSTGELFF.

The DNA of the CDR3 is TGCGCCAGCAGCCTAGTGACTAGCGGGGGCCCCCTCAATGAGCAGTTCTTC. Protein product: CASSLVTSGGPLNEQFF. The chain links TRBV4-1 to TRBJ2-1; TRBD2 matches at 12 bases. The CDR3 has 17 residues. V trimming: 4 bases; J trimming: 6 bases; junction bases outside the gene matches: 10. The germline gives CDR1 MGHRA, CDR2 YSYEKL.

The V gene is TRBV18, the J gene TRBJ2-3; D is ambiguous. Between the trimmed V and J ends, which lost 3 bases and 5 bases, there was a span of 21 bases. Germline V gene sequence: CDR1 KGHSH, CDR2 LQKENI. This CDR3 has 17 residues. The CDR3 region has the DNA TGTGCCAGCTCACCTCTTAGACATCCCACGAAGGGAGATACGCAGTATTTT. Translated, it gives CASSPLRHPTKGDTQYF.

This clonotype was detected only a few times. The chain joins TRBV20-1 to TRBJ2-1; D ambiguous. Germline V CDR1 and CDR2: DFQATT, SNEGSKA (reference sequence). Trimming took 2 bases from V and 3 from J, leaving 5 bases between them. This CDR3 region has 12 residues. The CDR3, as DNA: TGCAGTGCTAGAATCCGCTACAATGAGCAGTTCTTC. It is translated as CSARIRYNEQFF.

The chain combines TRBV11-2 with TRBJ2-1; 7 bases map to TRBD2. J gave up 6 bases and V 3 bases, and 8 bases lay outside the gene matches. This CDR3 comprises 15 residues. CDR1 is SGHAT, CDR2 FQNNGV, per germline. The CDR3 region is CASSLGAGKANEQFF. CDR3 in DNA: TGTGCCAGCAGCTTGGGAGCGGGGAAGGCCAATGAGCAGTTCTTC.

This clonotype was seen just once. The gene calls are TRBV20-1 and TRBJ2-3; TRBD2 agrees at 7 bases. The V segment lost 4 bases and the J segment 3 bases; nucleotides outside the gene matches: 13. The V gene's germline CDR1 is DFQATT and CDR2 SNEGSKA (reference sequence). CDR3 length equals 16 residues. The CDR3 DNA sequence: TGCAGTGCTACTAGCGGTACAACTATTGGGACAGATACGCAGTATTTT. This sequence encodes CSATSGTTIGTDTQYF.

This clonotype was seen more than once but under ten times. CDR3 amino acids: CASRGDIGPYEQYF. DNA for the CDR3: TGTGCCAGCAGGGGGGACATCGGTCCTTACGAGCAGTACTTC. The chain combines TRBV12-3 or TRBV12-4 with TRBJ2-7; D is possibly TRBD1 (6 bases). The V gene lost 6 bases and the J gene lost 4 bases, with 16 bases spanning the gap. The CDR3 consists of 14 residues.

This clonotype was counted at least ten times. V is TRBV7-2 and J is TRBJ2-7, with a tentative D call TRBD2 (6 bases). V was shortened by 6 bases and J by 2 bases, with 14 bases between the two germline ends. Germline V gene data show CDR1 as SGHTA and CDR2 as FQGNSA. The CDR3 sequence is 14 residues long. CDR3 coding DNA: TGTGCCAGCAGTTTATCGGGAGCCACCTACGAGCAGTACTTC. Its translation is CASSLSGATYEQYF. The full variable domain, in which reference TRBV7-2 and TRBJ2-7 provide the parts outside the CDR3, is GAGVSQSPSNKVTEKGKDVELRCDPISGHTALYWYRQSLGQGLEFLIYFQGNSAPDKSGLPSDRFSAERTGGSVSTLTIQRTQQEDSAVYLCASSLSGATYEQYFGPGTRLTVT.

The genes are TRBV27 and TRBJ2-2; 8 bases are a match to TRBD1. The CDR3 length is 14 residues. From germline, CDR1 is MNHEY and CDR2 SMNVEV (reference sequence). V lost 10 bases and J lost 3; bases outside the gene matches: 7. CDR3 sequence: CATRTGWDTGELFF. DNA of the CDR3: TGTGCCACCAGGACAGGGTGGGACACCGGGGAGCTGTTTTTT.

In this sample, this clonotype turned up many times. V usage is TRBV20-1 and J usage is TRBJ2-1; tentatively, D is TRBD2 (6 bases). CDR1 is DFQATT and CDR2 is SNEGSKA in the germline V gene (reference sequence). The CDR3 totals 15 residues. The ends were cut back, 5 bases at V and 3 bases at J, with 17 bases in the middle. CDR3 nucleotide sequence: TGCAGTGCTCCCAAGGGAGGTCAGCACTACAATGAGCAGTTCTTC. Translation: CSAPKGGQHYNEQFF.

In this sample, this clonotype turned up a few times. V gene TRBV20-1 combines with J gene TRBJ2-3; D is perhaps TRBD2 (6 bases). Per germline, CDR1 DFQATT and CDR2 SNEGSKA (reference sequence). The CDR3 contains 13 residues. Trimming stripped 5 bases from V and 1 base from J, with 10 bases between. This CDR3 reads CSAGWGGTDTQYF. The CDR3 bases are TGCAGTGCTGGCTGGGGGGGCACAGATACGCAGTATTTT.

CDR3 loop: CSASGGIETQYF. Here the CDR3 DNA reads TGCAGTGCTAGTGGCGGGATAGAGACCCAGTACTTC. The rearrangement uses TRBV20-1 and TRBJ2-7; maybe TRBD2 (6 bases). The DNA end is more similar to TRBJ2-5, so the J call may be wrong. Germline V gene lookup returns CDR1 DFQATT and CDR2 SNEGSKA (reference sequence). This CDR3 comprises 12 residues.